One sample yielded the 14 T cell receptor beta chains listed below, sequenced in a study of OX40 agonist ivuxolimab in advanced cancers. Measured with immunoSEQ multiplex PCR; TCRdb has only the in-frame clones, and not every one. Found here are about 63,000 clones, about three quarters of them singletons; the top ten hold 1.6%. Sequencing was performed on CD4+ or CD8+ T cells sorted from blood, taken in a trial of the OX40 agonist ivuxolimab. Receptors originate from an adult with an advanced solid tumor such as melanoma, head and neck, liver or kidney cancer.

CDR3 nucleotides: TGTGCCAGCAGTTCCCCCCTCGCAGATACGCAGTATTTT. It codes for CASSSPLADTQYF. The chain uses TRBV6-5 and TRBJ2-3; D ambiguous. Trimming stripped 4 bases from V and 4 bases from J, with 9 bases between. CDR1 and CDR2 (germline): MNHEY, SVGAGI. This CDR3 has 13 residues.

This chain joins TRBV28 and TRBJ2-4; TRBD1 or TRBD2 may be the D gene (6 bases each). Germline assignment: CDR1 MDHEN and CDR2 SYDVKM. This CDR3 has 21 residues. Trimming left V 1 base short and J 0 bases short, with 25 bases between. CDR3 in amino acids: CASSLFWAGAGTQVAKNIQYF. The CDR3 DNA is TGTGCCAGCAGTTTATTTTGGGCAGGGGCGGGAACTCAAGTAGCCAAAAACATTCAGTACTTC.

This clone has a single count. DNA for the CDR3: TGTGCCAGTCCCCAGGCGTTTAGCAATCAGCCCCAGCATTTT. It yields the protein CASPQAFSNQPQHF. The V and J genes are TRBV27 and TRBJ1-5; no reliable D call. This CDR3 region has 14 residues. Germline V gives CDR1 MNHEY, CDR2 SMNVEV (reference sequence). V lost 9 bases and J lost 0, with 12 bases in between.

This clone was detected once. J is TRBJ2-5 and V is TRBV19; 11 bases match TRBD2. CDR3 size: 16 residues. The trim removed 5 bases at V and 7 bases at J, leaving 12 bases unmatched. In germline, CDR1 is LNHDA, CDR2 SQIVND (reference sequence). The CDR3: CASSPGLAERAGTQYF. As DNA, the CDR3 is TGTGCCAGTAGTCCGGGACTAGCGGAACGAGCGGGGACCCAGTACTTC.

This clone came up a few times. The V call is TRBV7-3, the J call TRBJ1-1, with a weak D call TRBD1 (5 bases). This CDR3 comprises 13 residues. Between the trimmed V and J ends, which lost 5 bases and 6 bases, there was a span of 13 bases. Looked up from germline, CDR1 is SGHTA and CDR2 is FQGTGA. The CDR3 protein is CASSPGASPEAFF. DNA for the CDR3: TGTGCCAGCAGCCCCGGGGCATCCCCTGAAGCTTTCTTT. The whole variable domain, filled in from reference TRBV7-3 and TRBJ1-1, reads GAGVSQTPSNKVTEKGKYVELRCDPISGHTALYWYRQSLGQGPEFLIYFQGTGAADDSGLPNDRFFAVRPEGSVSTLKIQRTERGDSAVYLCASSPGASPEAFFGQGTRLTVV.

This rearrangement joins TRBV29-1 to TRBJ1-6; D unclear. There are 13 residues in the CDR3. Per germline, CDR1 SQVTM and CDR2 ANQGSEA. Trimming left V 5 bases short and J 4 bases short, with 9 bases between. DNA for the CDR3: TGCAGCGTTCGGGCCTCGTATAATTCACCCCTCCACTTT. This sequence encodes CSVRASYNSPLHF. Complete variable domain (other parts from reference TRBV29-1 and TRBJ1-6): SAVISQKPSRDICQRGTSLTIQCQVDSQVTMMFWYRQQPGQSLTLIATANQGSEATYESGFVIDKFPISRPNLTFSTLTVSNMSPEDSSIYLCSVRASYNSPLHFGNGTRLTVT.

This clone has just one count. DNA for the CDR3: TGTGCCATCAGTGAGTTTTCCTCGGGACAAGAAAACACCATATATTTT. Its protein is CAISEFSSGQENTIYF. This chain links TRBV10-3 with TRBJ1-3, with a weak D call TRBD1 (6 bases). The V gene lost 1 base and the J gene lost 6 bases, with 16 bases spanning the gap. Germline V gene lookup returns CDR1 ENHRY and CDR2 SYGVKD. This CDR3 comprises 16 residues.

The chain is built from TRBV13 and TRBJ1-3; a possible D gene is TRBD1 (6 bases). The CDR3 contains 18 residues. The V gene's germline CDR1 is PRHDT and CDR2 FYEKMQ (reference sequence). Trimming removed 0 bases at V and 8 bases at J, with 23 bases between. The CDR3, as DNA: TGTGCCAGCAGCTTAGGAAACCTACAGGGAATCGAAAAGGACACCATATATTTT. Translating it yields CASSLGNLQGIEKDTIYF.

The rearrangement links TRBV6-5 to TRBJ1-1, with 9 bases fitting TRBD1. There are 15 residues in the CDR3. V was pared by 6 bases and J by 8 bases, with 13 bases of the junction left unmatched. The germline V gene encodes CDR1 MNHEY and CDR2 SVGAGI. CDR3 sequence (DNA): TGTGCCAGCAGACCCTACCTAACAGGGGGCGGAGAAGCTTTCTTT. Protein product: CASRPYLTGGGEAFF.

The genes are TRBV30 and TRBJ1-3, with a weak D call TRBD1 (6 bases). Looked up from germline, CDR1 is GTSNPN and CDR2 is SVGIG (reference sequence). The CDR3 length is 16 residues. V lost 1 base to trimming and J lost 0 bases, with 13 bases between them. CDR3 region: CAWSDPTGFSGNTIYF. CDR3 in DNA: TGTGCCTGGAGTGACCCTACAGGGTTCTCTGGAAACACCATATATTTT. Based on the CDR3 plus reference TRBV30 and TRBJ1-3, the full variable domain is SQTIHQWPATLVQPVGSPLSLECTVEGTSNPNLYWYRQAAGRGLQLLFYSVGIGQISSEVPQNLSASRPQDRQFILSSKKLLLSDSGFYLCAWSDPTGFSGNTIYFGEGSWLTVV.

In this sample, this clone turned up a few times. The junction departs from germline at one end; a sequencing error may be responsible. CDR3 DNA: TGTGCCAGCAACTTACAGGGGGCGGACACCGGGGAGCTGTTTTTT. This translates into CASNLQGADTGELFF. V is TRBV11-2 and J is TRBJ2-2; 9 positions agree with TRBD1. The V gene's germline CDR1 is SGHAT and CDR2 FQNNGV. The CDR3 spans 15 residues.

The chain joins TRBV5-4 to TRBJ1-6; no clear D. From germline, CDR1 is SGHNT and CDR2 YYREEE (reference sequence). The CDR3 has 16 amino acids. Between the trimmed V and J ends, which lost 2 bases and 5 bases, there was a span of 14 bases. The CDR3 sequence is CASSLRAGSDNSPLHF. In DNA form, the CDR3 reads TGTGCCAGCAGCTTACGGGCAGGTAGCGATAATTCACCCCTCCACTTT.

This clone was detected a few times. The chain is built from TRBV18 and TRBJ1-5; possible D gene TRBD1, 5 bases. The V gene's germline CDR1 is KGHSH and CDR2 LQKENI. With 5 bases removed from V and 9 bases from J, the gap between germline ends came to 14 bases. CDR3 size: 13 residues. The CDR3 region is CASSGSDQGPQHF. As DNA, the CDR3 is TGTGCCAGCTCAGGGTCGGACCAGGGGCCCCAGCATTTT. Full variable domain (remainder filled in from reference TRBV18 and TRBJ1-5): NAGVMQNPRHLVRRRGQEARLRCSPMKGHSHVYWYRQLPEEGLKFMVYLQKENIIDESGMPKERFSAEFPKEGPSILRIQQVVRGDSAAYFCASSGSDQGPQHFGDGTRLSIL.

A note on this clone: This same CDR3 is encoded by further DNA sequences in the sample. V and J are TRBV19 and TRBJ1-5; 12 bases are a match to TRBD1. Trimming removed 7 bases from V and 6 bases from J; junction bases left unmatched: 7. The CDR3 loop spans 15 amino acids. The germline CDR1 and CDR2 sequences are LNHDA and SQIVND (reference sequence). CDR3 amino acids: CASTPGQGARQPQHF. CDR3 in DNA: TGTGCCAGTACTCCGGGACAGGGGGCACGTCAGCCCCAGCATTTT.